Sequencing of this T cell receptor (beta chain) was carried out in a study of blood T cell repertoires in COVID-19. About the study: Samples taken during acute and convalescent COVID-19 were collected in the United States, Italy and Spain. The analysed material was cDNA or gDNA that came from T cells, B-cell-depleted T cells, or PBMCs.

This clone has only one observation. Source study methods: The authors estimated nucleated cell counts from reference gene primer amplification. TCRdb's table, derived via immunoSEQ multiplex PCR, lists solely in-frame clones and lacks some. The DNA was the basis for D and trimming; V, J and clone size are from that table. The sample includes 200,000 to 300,000 clones, around 83% of them seen just once. The sequencing sample was made of peripheral blood. The receptor was derived from a woman aged 35 to 49 who had recovered from COVID-19.

CDR3 bases: TGTGCCACCAGCAGAGGCCGGGATTCACCCCTCCACTTT. This encodes CATSRGRDSPLHF. The chain couples TRBV15 to TRBJ1-6; D unclear. Trimming took off 1 base at V and 8 bases at J, with 6 bases between the two ends. CDR3 size: 13 residues. The V gene's germline CDR1 is LNHNV and CDR2 YYDKDF (reference sequence).